This T cell receptor beta chain was sequenced in a study of blood T cell repertoires in COVID-19. Study background: Whether acute or convalescent, the COVID-19 samples came from the United States, Italy and Spain.

TCRdb's copy holds only in-frame clones and misses some; the assay was immunoSEQ multiplex PCR. The sample includes 80,000 to 95,000 clones, approximately 88% of them seen just once. Germline V gene lookup returns CDR1 SGHRS and CDR2 YFSETQ. The trim removed 0 bases at V and 9 bases at J, leaving 9 bases unmatched. CDR3 length: 16 residues. Sequences were obtained from peripheral blood. The rearrangement links TRBV5-1 to TRBJ1-6, with 7 bases aligning to TRBD1. This TCR derives from a woman of 80 years or more with active or convalescent COVID-19. CDR3 DNA sequence: TGCGCCAGCAGCTTGGCCACTCGACAGGGCGGTTCACCCCTCCACTTT. The encoded protein is CASSLATRQGGSPLHF. The entire variable domain, with the rest obtained from reference TRBV5-1 and TRBJ1-6, is as follows: KAGVTQTPRYLIKTRGQQVTLSCSPISGHRSVSWYQQTPGQGLQFLFEYFSETQRNKGNFPGRFSGRQFSNSRSEMNVSTLELGDSALYLCASSLATRQGGSPLHFGNGTRLTVT.